Listed below are T cell receptor beta chains from one sample, sequenced in a study of Tregs in tolerant kidney transplant recipients. Data came from immunoSEQ multiplex PCR; TCRdb stores just in-frame clones and leaves some out. The sample has 92,000 or so clones, more than 90% seen once; the top ten hold roughly 5%. The sample comprised CD8+ T cells from blood. Every receptor here comes from a human donor in good health. Each CDR3 is given with its conserved first and last residue. D genes are given only for firm matches. For some rows the clone size is stated as once, few or many, or as a class when expanded; others skip it.

TRBJ1-1,TRBV11-1,15,-,-,TGTGCCAGCAGCTCTAGTACGGACGAAGACACTGAAGCTTTCTTT,CASSSSTDEDTEAFF
TRBJ1-2,TRBV4-1,15,-,-,TGCGCCAGCAGCCAAGATGGGGCAGCCGTTCAGGGCTACACCTTC,CASSQDGAAVQGYTF
TRBJ2-7,TRBV7-9,15,-,-,TGTGCCAGCAGCTTAGTAGAGGCTGCGCCCCACGAGCAGTACTTC,CASSLVEAAPHEQYF
TRBJ1-2,TRBV6-5,14,-,-,TGTGCCAGCAGTTACTCCACGGTCTTCTATGGCTACACCTTC,CASSYSTVFYGYTF
TRBJ1-1,TRBV29-1,15,-,-,TGCAGCGTTGAAGATCTTGACAGCATGAACACTGAAGCTTTCTTT,CSVEDLDSMNTEAFF
TRBJ1-2,TRBV7-9,14,-,TRBD1,TGTGCCAGCAGCGGGACAGGGGAAAAGTTTGGCTACACCTTC,CASSGTGEKFGYTF
TRBJ2-7,TRBV27,14,-,-,TGTGCCAGCAGTCCCATGGGTTTTCAGTTAGAGCAGTACTTC,CASSPMGFQLEQYF
TRBJ1-1,TRBV13,15,-,-,TGTGCCAGCAGCTTAGTGGCCGGGGGCGAGACTGAAGCTTTCTTT,CASSLVAGGETEAFF
TRBJ1-1,TRBV4-1,14,-,-,TGTGCCAGCAGCCAAGACGGGGCGAGCACTGAAGCTTTCTTT,CASSQDGASTEAFF
TRBJ1-3,TRBV7-9,15,-,-,TGTGCCAGCAGCTTAGTTGTGGGATCTGGAAACACCATATATTTT,CASSLVVGSGNTIYF
TRBJ1-4,TRBV7-8,14,-,TRBD1,TGTGCCACTGCACTGGACAGGCAAAATGAAAAACTGTTTTTT,CATALDRQNEKLFF
TRBJ1-2,TRBV11-2,16,-,TRBD1,TGTGCCACCCAGGGGGGACAGGGATCCTCCTTATATGGCTACACCTTC,CATQGGQGSSLYGYTF
TRBJ2-1,TRBV10-2,12,-,-,TGCGCCAGCAGGGGGGGGCCGGATGAGCAGTTCTTC,CASRGGPDEQFF
TRBJ2-3,TRBV27,16,-,TRBD2,TGTGCCAGCAGTTTCCTTTTGGCGGGAGGGGCAGATACGCAGTATTTT,CASSFLLAGGADTQYF
TRBJ2-3,TRBV5-8,16,-,TRBD2,TGTGCCAGCAGCTTGGGGCTAGCGGGACTCGCAGATACGCAGTATTTT,CASSLGLAGLADTQYF
TRBJ2-3,TRBV27,14,-,-,TGTGCCAGTTCTAGTAGCGCGCGGGCAGATACGCAGTATTTT,CASSSSARADTQYF
TRBJ2-7,TRBV27,16,-,-,TGTGCCAGCAGTTTGTCTCAAGGGACACTTACTTACGAGCAGTACTTC,CASSLSQGTLTYEQYF
TRBJ1-1,TRBV30,14,-,-,TGTGCCTGGAGTGTTGACAGTTTGGCCACTGAAGCTTTCTTT,CAWSVDSLATEAFF
TRBJ2-1,TRBV6-4,17,-,TRBD2,TGTGCCAGCAGTCCTGGGACTAGCGGGAGCTCCTACAATGAGCAGTTCTTC,CASSPGTSGSSYNEQFF
TRBJ2-3,TRBV6-5,16,once,TRBD1,TGTGCCAGCAGTTACTCGGAGACAGGGGGCACAGATACGCAGTATTTT,CASSYSETGGTDTQYF
TRBJ1-2,TRBV25-1,13,-,TRBD1,TGTGCCAGCAGTGACACAGGGGCCTATGGCTACACCTTC,CASSDTGAYGYTF
TRBJ1-5,TRBV6-5,14,-,TRBD1,TGTGCCAGCAGCCCAGGGGGAGAGAATCAGCCCCAGCATTTT,CASSPGGENQPQHF
TRBJ2-1,TRBV7-8,13,-,-,TGTGCCAGCAGCCCGACCCGCCGGAATGAGCAGTTCTTC,CASSPTRRNEQFF
TRBJ1-1,TRBV14,15,-,-,TGTGCCAGCAGCCAAGGTTTGGCAGGATCCACTGAAGCTTTCTTT,CASSQGLAGSTEAFF